The 2 T cell receptor beta chains below come from one sample, sequenced in a study of early T cells in non-severe SARS-CoV-2 infection. Each CDR3 protein gets one entry after TCRdb re-called the 5' RACE reads with MiXCR. The table lists approximately 26,000 distinct CDR3 sequences, over 5% of them singletons, with about 2.5% in the top ten. The sequenced sample consisted of whole blood. All receptors come from an adult who was a healthcare worker with PCR-confirmed SARS-CoV-2 infection or an uninfected control (not recorded which).

This clonotype came up many times. The chain joins TRBV6-5 to TRBJ2-1; TRBD1 is a possible D gene (5 bases). This CDR3 comprises 17 residues. Germline V lookup: CDR1 MNHEY, CDR2 SVGAGI. Trimming cost V 2 bases and J 6 bases, with 20 bases left between them. The CDR3 reads CASSYRTGSVSGNEQFF. DNA for the CDR3: TGTGCCAGCAGTTACCGTACAGGTTCCGTAAGTGGCAATGAGCAGTTCTTC.

This clonotype came up many times. At one end the junction does not follow the germline gene, possibly because of a read error. The V gene is TRBV3-1, the J gene TRBJ2-5, with D perhaps TRBD2 (6 bases). Germline CDR1 and CDR2: LGHDT and YNNKEL (reference sequence). The CDR3 consists of 15 residues. CDR3 coding DNA: TGTGCCAGCGGCCAGGGAGGCGGACATAAAGAGACCCAGTACTTC. It translates to CASGQGGGHKETQYF.